This passage covers 32 T cell receptor beta chains from one sample sequenced in a study of blood T cells in healthy people across ages. A second PCR of 7 to 11 cycles used a sample-barcoded 5' primer and a J-beta primer mix. TCRdb re-called the 5' RACE reads through MiXCR, storing one row per CDR3 protein. This repertoire shows about 1,400,000 distinct CDR3 sequences, roughly 45% found once; its top ten account for roughly 8.2%. The source material was blood. The receptors were sampled from a woman under 30 in good health.

The chain uses TRBV9 and TRBJ2-1; D is possibly TRBD2 (5 bases). The CDR3 sequence is 13 residues long. Per germline, CDR1 SGDLS and CDR2 YYNGEE. Trimming left V 3 bases short and J 10 bases short, with 14 bases between. CDR3 sequence: CASSGAPDFEQFF. CDR3 in DNA: TGTGCCAGCAGCGGAGCCCCGGACTTCGAGCAGTTCTTC.

This clonotype was picked up a small number of times. V gene TRBV11-2 combines with J gene TRBJ2-7; 9 nucleotides line up with TRBD2. The CDR3 length is 16 residues. Trimming took 2 bases from V and 4 from J; bases not matched to a gene: 9. Germline CDR1 SGHAT, CDR2 FQNNGV. The CDR3 region is CASSLWLLAGLYEQYF. The CDR3 region has the DNA TGTGCCAGCAGCTTATGGTTGCTAGCGGGACTTTACGAGCAGTACTTC.

On this clonotype: Mismatch with germline at one junction end may stem from a read error. V and J are TRBV20-1 and TRBJ1-6; D perhaps matches TRBD1 (5 bases). Germline V gives CDR1 DFQATT, CDR2 SNEGSKA (reference sequence). CDR3 size: 17 residues. The CDR3 protein is CTARDGTESSYNSPLHF. In nucleotides, the CDR3 is TGCACTGCTAGAGATGGGACGGAGAGCTCCTATAATTCACCCCTCCACTTT.

This chain joins TRBV7-8 and TRBJ2-4; TRBD1 or TRBD2 may be the D gene (5 bases each). TRBJ2-7 explains the end of the DNA better; the J call may be wrong. Germline CDR1 is SGHVS and CDR2 is FQNEAQ. This CDR3 is 14 amino acids long. The CDR3 region is CASRHGTSAYEQYF. DNA for the CDR3: TGTGCCAGCAGACACGGGACGTCAGCCTACGAGCAGTACTTC.

About this clonotype: An end of the junction does not agree with germline; a read error may underlie this. CDR3 protein: CASGQDSYGYTF. CDR3 bases: TGTGCCAGCGGCCAGGACTCGTATGGCTACACCTTC. The rearrangement joins TRBV3-1 to TRBJ1-2, with no clear D. From germline, CDR1 is LGHDT and CDR2 YNNKEL (reference sequence). There are 12 residues in the CDR3.

The chain recombines TRBV29-1 with TRBJ1-5; D possibly corresponds to TRBD1 (5 bases). V was cut by 4 bases and J by 2 bases, with 12 bases left in between. The germline CDR1 and CDR2 sequences are SQVTM and ANQGSEA. The CDR3 is made up of 14 amino acids. In nucleotides, the CDR3 is TGCAGCGTTGCGGACAAACGGGGCAATCAGCCCCAGCATTTT. It yields the protein CSVADKRGNQPQHF.

DNA for the CDR3: TGTGCCAGCAGCCTGGCTAGCGGAGCCAAAAACATTCAGTACTTC. It yields the protein CASSLASGAKNIQYF. This rearrangement joins TRBV6-2 or TRBV6-3 to TRBJ2-4; 7 bases are shared with TRBD2. CDR3 size: 15 residues. Germline assignment: CDR1 MNHEY and CDR2 SVGEGT. J lost 0 bases, V lost 6 bases, and 5 bases had no gene match.

The sample holds a few counts of this clonotype. V usage is TRBV6-5 and J usage is TRBJ2-7; no firm D call. V gave up 6 bases and J gave up 3 bases, with 9 bases separating them. Germline V lookup: CDR1 MNHEY, CDR2 SVGAGI. The CDR3 extends over 12 amino acids. The CDR3 bases are TGTGCCAGCAGCAACAAAATCTACGAGCAGTACTTC. Encoded protein: CASSNKIYEQYF.

The chain carries TRBV7-2 and TRBJ2-1; D not resolved. The CDR3 consists of 15 residues. Germline lookup yields CDR1 SGHTA and CDR2 FQGNSA. V lost 6 bases and J lost 9, with 21 bases in between. This CDR3 reads CASSYKVGQWGEQFF. CDR3 DNA: TGTGCCAGCAGTTATAAAGTTGGCCAGTGGGGTGAGCAGTTCTTC. Looking up the rest from reference TRBV7-2 and TRBJ2-1 gives the full variable domain: GAGVSQSPSNKVTEKGKDVELRCDPISGHTALYWYRQSLGQGLEFLIYFQGNSAPDKSGLPSDRFSAERTGGSVSTLTIQRTQQEDSAVYLCASSYKVGQWGEQFFGPGTRLTVL.

J is TRBJ2-7 and V is TRBV27, with TRBD2 as a possible D gene (6 bases). CDR3 length: 16 amino acids. V dropped 4 bases and J dropped 7 bases, with 23 bases sitting between them. The germline V gene encodes CDR1 MNHEY and CDR2 SMNVEV (reference sequence). CDR3 in amino acids: CASSYGGVATYNEQYF. The DNA for the CDR3 is TGTGCCAGCAGTTACGGAGGGGTTGCTACGTACAATGAGCAGTACTTC.

This sequence joins TRBV7-8 and TRBJ2-1, with TRBD2 matching over 8 bases. This CDR3 is 14 amino acids long. V lost 10 bases and J lost 10; bases outside the gene matches: 15. Germline values: CDR1 SGHVS, CDR2 FQNEAQ. The CDR3 nucleotides are TGTGCCACCGCCTTGCGGGAGGCCCAACGAGAGCAGTTCTTC. It is translated as CATALREAQREQFF.

This clonotype was detected a few times. The chain recombines TRBV7-2 with TRBJ2-2, with TRBD2 matching over 13 bases. Germline CDR1 and CDR2: SGHTA and FQGNSA. Germline trimming cut 1 base from V and 6 bases from J; bases unmatched to any gene: 5. The CDR3 has 17 amino acids. The CDR3 DNA reads TGTGCCAGCAGCTTAGAACTAGCGGGAGGGCCCCCCGGGGAGCTGTTTTTT. Encoded protein: CASSLELAGGPPGELFF.

This clonotype has only one observation. The chain carries TRBV5-1 and TRBJ2-7; 9 bases agree with TRBD2. Germline V gives CDR1 SGHRS, CDR2 YFSETQ. The V gene end was trimmed by 0 bases and the J gene end by 7 bases; junction bases not matched to a gene: 17. CDR3 length: 18 residues. The CDR3 sequence: CASSLVRGGGAGYNEQYF. In nucleotides, the CDR3 is TGCGCCAGCAGCTTGGTTAGGGGCGGGGGGGCCGGTTACAATGAGCAGTACTTC.

The chain recombines TRBV7-2 with TRBJ2-7, with 7 bases identical to TRBD2. Germline V gene sequence: CDR1 SGHTA, CDR2 FQGNSA. CDR3 size: 14 residues. V lost 5 bases, J lost 6 bases, and 10 bases stayed unmatched. The CDR3 region is CASSPAVWGGEQYF. CDR3 nucleotide sequence: TGTGCCAGCAGCCCAGCTGTGTGGGGGGGCGAGCAGTACTTC. Together with reference TRBV7-2 and TRBJ2-7, the CDR3 gives the full variable domain: GAGVSQSPSNKVTEKGKDVELRCDPISGHTALYWYRQSLGQGLEFLIYFQGNSAPDKSGLPSDRFSAERTGGSVSTLTIQRTQQEDSAVYLCASSPAVWGGEQYFGPGTRLTVT.

The rearrangement links TRBV6-5 to TRBJ2-7; 13 bases are a match to TRBD2. The CDR3 extends over 18 amino acids. Germline assignment: CDR1 MNHEY and CDR2 SVGAGI. Trimming removed 2 bases from V and 2 bases from J; junction bases left unmatched: 9. CDR3 sequence reads: CASSYRTSGGQRPYEQYF. In DNA, the CDR3 is TGTGCCAGCAGTTACAGGACTAGCGGGGGCCAACGCCCCTACGAGCAGTACTTC.

This chain links TRBV27 with TRBJ2-5, with unresolved D. This CDR3 spans 13 amino acids. Germline loops: CDR1 MNHEY, CDR2 SMNVEV (reference sequence). The V end was cut by 3 bases, the J end by 2 bases, with 7 bases between. CDR3 sequence reads: CASSFSDQETQYF. CDR3 DNA: TGTGCCAGCAGTTTTTCAGATCAAGAGACCCAGTACTTC.

This chain uses TRBV7-2 with TRBJ1-6; perhaps TRBD1 as D (6 bases). Germline CDR1 is SGHTA and CDR2 is FQGNSA. With 5 bases removed from V and 6 bases from J, the gap between germline ends came to 14 bases. The CDR3 extends over 15 amino acids. Written as DNA, the CDR3 is TGTGCCAGCAGCCCCCGGACAGCGGGTAATTCACCCCTCCACTTT. It is translated as CASSPRTAGNSPLHF.

The V gene is TRBV12-5, the J gene TRBJ1-5; D ambiguous. V was shortened by 2 bases and J by 5 bases, with 13 bases between the two germline ends. CDR3 length equals 15 residues. Looked up from germline, CDR1 is LGHNT and CDR2 is FRNRAP. CDR3 in amino acids: CASGLPWDADQPQHF. In nucleotides, the CDR3 is TGTGCTAGTGGTTTGCCATGGGATGCGGATCAGCCCCAGCATTTT. The whole variable domain, filled in from reference TRBV12-5 and TRBJ1-5, reads DARVTQTPRHKVTEMGQEVTMRCQPILGHNTVFWYRQTMMQGLELLAYFRNRAPLDDSGMPKDRFSAEMPDATLATLKIQPSEPRDSAVYFCASGLPWDADQPQHFGDGTRLSIL.

The chain joins TRBV7-2 to TRBJ2-3, with D possibly being TRBD1 (6 bases). The length of the CDR3 is 14 residues. V lost 5 bases, J lost 4 bases, and 13 bases lay in between. Germline CDR1 is SGHTA and CDR2 is FQGNSA. The CDR3 is CASSPPAGADTQYF. The CDR3 DNA reads as TGTGCCAGCAGCCCGCCGGCAGGGGCAGATACGCAGTATTTT.

This chain links TRBV21-1 with TRBJ1-5. TRBV21-1 constitutes a pseudogene. The CDR3 contains 17 residues. For the CDR3, the DNA is TGTGCCAGCAGCAAAGACTGGGCGGAGAGGGGCAATCAGCCCCAGCATTTT. Translated: CASSKDWAERGNQPQHF.

The sample holds a few counts of this clonotype. Its ends do not fully match the called genes, so a read error is possible. CDR3 bases: TGTGTCAGCAGCCCTATAACTACTCTCGGCAATGAGCAGTTCTTC. Translating it yields CVSSPITTLGNEQFF. This chain connects TRBV4-2 to TRBJ2-1, with no clear D. This CDR3 spans 15 amino acids. The V gene's germline CDR1 is LGHNA and CDR2 YNFKEQ.

This clonotype turned up a few times. V usage is TRBV4-1 and J usage is TRBJ2-7; no definite D call. There are 15 residues in the CDR3. CDR1 and CDR2 from the germline V gene are MGHRA and YSYEKL. V lost 0 bases, J lost 2 bases, and 11 bases lay in between. The chain's CDR3 is CASSQDRTSAYEQYF. DNA of the CDR3: TGCGCCAGCAGCCAAGACCGAACATCAGCCTACGAGCAGTACTTC.

This clonotype has only a few counts. This chain links TRBV10-3 with TRBJ2-3; D is unresolved. Germline CDR1 reads ENHRY; CDR2 reads SYGVKD. CDR3 length: 15 amino acids. V shed 6 bases and J shed 2 bases, with 15 bases lying between them. The CDR3 loop is CAISLGPADTDTQYF. The CDR3 nucleotides read TGTGCCATCAGCTTGGGTCCCGCCGACACAGATACGCAGTATTTT.

This chain links TRBV20-1 with TRBJ1-1; no clear D gene. V gave up 7 bases and J gave up 1 base, with 13 bases separating them. Looked up from germline, CDR1 is DFQATT and CDR2 is SNEGSKA (reference sequence). The CDR3 length is 13 residues. CDR3 in DNA: TGCAGTGGTCACAGTGCTCCGAACACTGAAGCTTTCTTT. Residues: CSGHSAPNTEAFF.

The V and J genes are TRBV2 and TRBJ2-3; D ambiguous. Trimming removed 11 bases at V and 0 bases at J, with 3 bases between. This CDR3 has 10 residues. Germline V gene sequence: CDR1 SNHLY, CDR2 FYNNEI. The CDR3 here is CAGSTDTQYF. In DNA form, the CDR3 reads TGTGCCGGTAGCACAGATACGCAGTATTTT. Using reference TRBV2 and TRBJ2-3 for the parts outside the CDR3, the full variable domain is EPEVTQTPSHQVTQMGQEVILRCVPISNHLYFYWYRQILGQKVEFLVSFYNNEISEKSEIFDDQFSVERPDGSNFTLKIRSTKLEDSAMYFCAGSTDTQYFGPGTRLTVL.

This clonotype appeared a single time. The DNA of the CDR3 is TGTGCCAGCAGCCGGGGATCGGGGAGCTCTGGAAACACCATATATTTT. Encoded protein: CASSRGSGSSGNTIYF. The chain is built from TRBV4-2 and TRBJ1-3, with D unresolved. This CDR3 has 16 residues. V gave up 4 bases and J gave up 0 bases, with 13 bases separating them. In germline, CDR1 is LGHNA, CDR2 YNFKEQ.

This sequence joins TRBV7-9 and TRBJ1-1; D is uncertain. With 3 bases removed from V and 0 bases from J, the gap between germline ends came to 11 bases. This CDR3 is built from 15 residues. Germline CDR1 is SEHNR and CDR2 is FQNEAQ (reference sequence). Written as DNA, the CDR3 is TGTGCCAGCAGCTTTGGAGAGCGGGTGAACACTGAAGCTTTCTTT. Residues: CASSFGERVNTEAFF.

This clonotype was seen many times. The rearrangement joins TRBV11-2 to TRBJ2-6; D gene unclear. Deletions cut 2 bases from V and 1 base from J, with 21 bases between. CDR1 and CDR2 (germline): SGHAT, FQNNGV. This CDR3 contains 20 residues. The CDR3 bases are TGTGCCAGCAGCTTAACCTCCGTGGGCACCTACATGTCTGGGGCCAACGTCCTGACTTTC. Its protein product is CASSLTSVGTYMSGANVLTF.

This clonotype has only a few counts. The V call is TRBV7-9, the J call TRBJ2-3; D not certain. CDR3 length: 13 amino acids. CDR1 is SEHNR and CDR2 is FQNEAQ in the germline V gene (reference sequence). V lost 5 bases and J lost 5, with 11 bases in between. Written as DNA, the CDR3 is TGTGCCAGCAGCCTTCTTGTCGTAGATACGCAGTATTTT. Its translation is CASSLLVVDTQYF.

The chain links TRBV6-6 to TRBJ2-5; 8 bases map to TRBD2. The trim removed 6 bases at V and 5 bases at J, leaving 8 bases unmatched. The CDR3 consists of 14 residues. Germline loops: CDR1 MNHNY, CDR2 SVGAGI (reference sequence). CDR3 in DNA: TGTGCCAGCAGACATCTGGGCGGGAGGGAGACCCAGTACTTC. Protein sequence: CASRHLGGRETQYF.

The chain carries TRBV7-6 and TRBJ2-1; TRBD1 might be the D (6 bases). This CDR3 is built from 17 residues. Between the trimmed V and J ends, which lost 5 bases and 0 bases, there was a span of 17 bases. The germline gives CDR1 SGHVS, CDR2 FNYEAQ. The CDR3 sequence: CASSKGVASSSYNEQFF. CDR3 DNA: TGTGCCAGCAGCAAGGGGGTGGCTAGCAGCTCCTACAATGAGCAGTTCTTC.

This sequence joins TRBV6-6 and TRBJ2-7, with D maybe TRBD1 (6 bases). V dropped 5 bases and J dropped 6 bases, with 11 bases sitting between them. Germline V gene sequence: CDR1 MNHNY, CDR2 SVGAGI (reference sequence). This CDR3 spans 12 amino acids. The CDR3 loop reads CASSSSGAEQYF. The CDR3 DNA reads TGTGCCAGCAGTAGTTCAGGGGCCGAGCAGTACTTC.